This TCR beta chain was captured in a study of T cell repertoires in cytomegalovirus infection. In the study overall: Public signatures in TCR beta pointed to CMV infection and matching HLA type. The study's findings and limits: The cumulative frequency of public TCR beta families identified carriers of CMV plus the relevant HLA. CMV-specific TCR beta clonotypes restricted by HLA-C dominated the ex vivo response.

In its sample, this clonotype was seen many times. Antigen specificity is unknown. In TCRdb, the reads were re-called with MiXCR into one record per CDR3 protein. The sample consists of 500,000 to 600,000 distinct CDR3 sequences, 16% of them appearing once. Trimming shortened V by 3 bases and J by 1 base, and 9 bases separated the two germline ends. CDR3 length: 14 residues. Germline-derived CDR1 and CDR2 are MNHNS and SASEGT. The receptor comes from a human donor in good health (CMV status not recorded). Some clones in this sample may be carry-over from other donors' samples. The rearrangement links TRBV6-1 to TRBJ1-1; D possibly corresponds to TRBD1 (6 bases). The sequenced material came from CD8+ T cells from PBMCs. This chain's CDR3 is CASSDRGANTEAFF. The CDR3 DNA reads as TGTGCCAGCAGTGACAGGGGCGCGAACACTGAAGCTTTCTTT.